These T cell receptor beta chains were read from a single sample in a study of chemoradiotherapy in HPV16-positive cancers. The method was immunoSEQ multiplex PCR; TCRdb's version includes in-frame clones alone and lacks a portion of them. The profile shows roughly 29,000 clones, roughly nine tenths of them singletons. The specimen comprised blood, sampled from a patient who underwent chemoradiotherapy. The receptor source for this set is a human donor with HPV-associated anogenital cancer. CDR3s include the opening cysteine and the closing phenylalanine or tryptophan. A D gene is named only where the DNA matches it firmly. Clone sizes are given selectively: once, few, many, or a class where the clone is expanded.

j_call: TRBJ1-6
clone_size: once
d_call: .
v_call: TRBV7-6
cdr3_nt: TGTGCCAGCAGCTTAGACAGCTATAATTCACCCCTCCACTTT
cdr3_aa: CASSLDSYNSPLHF

j_call: TRBJ2-2
clone_size: .
d_call: TRBD1
v_call: TRBV7-9
cdr3_nt: TGTGCCAGCAGCCCTTTCGGGGACAGGTCGAACACCGGGGAGCTGTTTTTT
cdr3_aa: CASSPFGDRSNTGELFF

j_call: TRBJ2-1
clone_size: .
d_call: TRBD2
v_call: TRBV30
cdr3_nt: TGTGCCTCGCCGACTAGCGGTCCCTCCTACAATGAGCAGTTCTTC
cdr3_aa: CASPTSGPSYNEQFF

j_call: TRBJ2-5
clone_size: .
d_call: .
v_call: TRBV30
cdr3_nt: TGTGCCTGGAGTTTAGGGCGAGAGACCCAGTACTTC
cdr3_aa: CAWSLGRETQYF

j_call: TRBJ1-5
clone_size: .
d_call: .
v_call: TRBV30
cdr3_nt: TGTGCCTGGAGTACTCCCGGTGGCAGCAGCAATCAGCCCCAGCATTTT
cdr3_aa: CAWSTPGGSSNQPQHF

j_call: TRBJ1-5
clone_size: .
d_call: .
v_call: TRBV18
cdr3_nt: TGTGCCAGCTCCGCTGCAGGGGGCAATCAGCCCCAGCATTTT
cdr3_aa: CASSAAGGNQPQHF

j_call: TRBJ1-2
clone_size: .
d_call: .
v_call: TRBV7-8
cdr3_nt: TGTGCCAGCAGCCCAGTCGAGGGCTATGGCTACACCTTC
cdr3_aa: CASSPVEGYGYTF

j_call: TRBJ1-2
clone_size: .
d_call: .
v_call: TRBV5-5
cdr3_nt: TGTGCCAGCAGTTATGGCAACTATGGCTACACCTTC
cdr3_aa: CASSYGNYGYTF

j_call: TRBJ2-7
clone_size: .
d_call: TRBD1
v_call: TRBV28
cdr3_nt: TGTGCCAGCAGTCTCCTGACAGGGCCAGGCTACGAGCAGTACTTC
cdr3_aa: CASSLLTGPGYEQYF

j_call: TRBJ1-2
clone_size: .
d_call: .
v_call: TRBV10-2
cdr3_nt: TGCGCCAGCAGAACGGGGGTCTATGGCTACACCTTC
cdr3_aa: CASRTGVYGYTF

j_call: TRBJ1-2
clone_size: .
d_call: .
v_call: TRBV2
cdr3_nt: TGTGCCAGCAGTGAATCAGGGGATTACTATGGCTACACCTTC
cdr3_aa: CASSESGDYYGYTF

j_call: TRBJ1-2
clone_size: .
d_call: TRBD1
v_call: TRBV28
cdr3_nt: TGTGCCAGCAGTTTTGGGGGGACAGTAACGAACTATGGCTACACCTTC
cdr3_aa: CASSFGGTVTNYGYTF

j_call: TRBJ2-3
clone_size: .
d_call: .
v_call: TRBV2
cdr3_nt: TGTGCCAGCCTCAATCCGGGGCCCTGGGGGAACACAGATACGCAGTATTTT
cdr3_aa: CASLNPGPWGNTDTQYF

j_call: TRBJ1-1
clone_size: .
d_call: .
v_call: TRBV5-3
cdr3_nt: TGTGCCAGCAGCTTGCAGGGTGGGAGCACTGAAGCTTTCTTT
cdr3_aa: CASSLQGGSTEAFF

j_call: TRBJ2-2
clone_size: .
d_call: TRBD1
v_call: TRBV9
cdr3_nt: TGTGCCAGCAGCGTAGACAGGGGGTTGAGGGACACCGGGGAGCTGTTTTTT
cdr3_aa: CASSVDRGLRDTGELFF

j_call: TRBJ2-5
clone_size: .
d_call: .
v_call: TRBV11-2
cdr3_nt: TGTGCCAGCAGCCCCTTAGCGGTAGAGACCCAGTACTTC
cdr3_aa: CASSPLAVETQYF

j_call: TRBJ1-1
clone_size: .
d_call: .
v_call: TRBV7-6
cdr3_nt: TGTGCCAGCAGCCCCCGACCCGCACCGAACACTGAAGCTTTCTTT
cdr3_aa: CASSPRPAPNTEAFF

j_call: TRBJ1-2
clone_size: few
d_call: .
v_call: TRBV7-6
cdr3_nt: TGTGCCAGCAGCTTAGCGCAAGGGGACTATGGCTACACCTTC
cdr3_aa: CASSLAQGDYGYTF

j_call: TRBJ2-1
clone_size: .
d_call: .
v_call: TRBV11-2
cdr3_nt: TGTGCCAGCAGCCTCCTTAGGGGAAGAGGGGACAATGAGCAGTTCTTC
cdr3_aa: CASSLLRGRGDNEQFF

j_call: TRBJ2-6
clone_size: .
d_call: .
v_call: TRBV18
cdr3_nt: TGTGCCAGCTCACCTCAGGACCTCTCTGGGGCCAACGTCCTGACTTTC
cdr3_aa: CASSPQDLSGANVLTF

j_call: TRBJ2-7
clone_size: .
d_call: TRBD2
v_call: TRBV19
cdr3_nt: TGTGCCAGTAGCCGAGCGGGGGGCTCCTACGAGCAGTACTTC
cdr3_aa: CASSRAGGSYEQYF

j_call: TRBJ2-3
clone_size: .
d_call: TRBD1
v_call: TRBV18
cdr3_nt: TGTGCCAGCTCACCAGACGACAGGGAATTGTATACTAGCACAGATACGCAGTATTTT
cdr3_aa: CASSPDDRELYTSTDTQYF

j_call: TRBJ2-1
clone_size: few
d_call: TRBD1
v_call: TRBV5-1
cdr3_nt: TGCGCCAGCAGCTCGACAGGGGTAAGCAATGAGCAGTTCTTC
cdr3_aa: CASSSTGVSNEQFF

j_call: TRBJ2-3
clone_size: .
d_call: .
v_call: TRBV7-9
cdr3_nt: TGTGCCAGCAGCATTGGGGACTTTACAGATACGCAGTATTTT
cdr3_aa: CASSIGDFTDTQYF

j_call: TRBJ1-2
clone_size: .
d_call: TRBD1
v_call: TRBV5-6
cdr3_nt: TGTGCCAGCAGCGGAGGGACAGTGATACGAAACTATGGCTACACCTTC
cdr3_aa: CASSGGTVIRNYGYTF

j_call: TRBJ2-7
clone_size: .
d_call: TRBD1
v_call: TRBV7-9
cdr3_nt: TGTGCCAGCAGCCCCCGGACAGGGGGGCGCCCGGGATACGAGCAGTACTTC
cdr3_aa: CASSPRTGGRPGYEQYF

j_call: TRBJ1-5
clone_size: .
d_call: .
v_call: TRBV27
cdr3_nt: TGTGCCAGCCCCCAAGGGGATCAGCCCCAGCATTTT
cdr3_aa: CASPQGDQPQHF

j_call: TRBJ2-3
clone_size: .
d_call: .
v_call: TRBV5-1
cdr3_nt: TGCGCCAGCAGCTCTTCCACAGATACGCAGTATTTT
cdr3_aa: CASSSSTDTQYF

j_call: TRBJ1-1
clone_size: .
d_call: .
v_call: TRBV11-2
cdr3_nt: TGTGCCAGCACCCAAGGGAGTGGGCTCCGGGTTACTGAAGCTTTCTTT
cdr3_aa: CASTQGSGLRVTEAFF

j_call: TRBJ2-1
clone_size: .
d_call: .
v_call: TRBV5-1
cdr3_nt: TGCGCCAGCAGCTTTCTGGGCTCCGGGCAGGGAATCTACAATGAGCAGTTCTTC
cdr3_aa: CASSFLGSGQGIYNEQFF

j_call: TRBJ1-2
clone_size: .
d_call: .
v_call: TRBV6-1
cdr3_nt: TGTGCCAGCATCGTAACAGGGTGGGGGGGTAATGGCTACACCTTC
cdr3_aa: CASIVTGWGGNGYTF

j_call: TRBJ1-2
clone_size: .
d_call: .
v_call: TRBV27
cdr3_nt: TGTGCCAGCAGTTTATTGGTAGGGGGGAGGTACACCTTC
cdr3_aa: CASSLLVGGRYTF

j_call: TRBJ1-5
clone_size: once
d_call: .
v_call: TRBV12-1
cdr3_nt: TGTGCCAGCAGCTCCGACCGACTTGACAGGGATTATAGCAATCAGCCCCAGCATTTT
cdr3_aa: CASSSDRLDRDYSNQPQHF

j_call: TRBJ2-2
clone_size: .
d_call: .
v_call: TRBV14
cdr3_nt: TGTGCCAGCAGCCGGGTCAATACGAACACCGGGGAGCTGTTTTTT
cdr3_aa: CASSRVNTNTGELFF